Each of the 8 T cell receptor beta chains below was sequenced from the same sample in a study of cytomegalovirus exposure and HLA in healthy donors. Primers for the PCR totalled 60 Vbeta and 13 Jbeta. Only in-frame clones appear in the TCRdb table, and some are missing; sequencing was by immunoSEQ multiplex PCR. This repertoire shows 220,000 or so clones, about 74% found once; its top ten account for 1.8%. The material sequenced was PBMCs. Receptor source: a woman younger than 45 in good health and CMV-seronegative.

This chain joins TRBV10-3 and TRBJ1-5; TRBD1 aligns across 8 bases. The V and J ends lost 2 bases and 7 bases, in that order; junction bases with no gene match: 7. The CDR3 totals 15 residues. In germline, CDR1 is ENHRY, CDR2 SYGVKD. This chain's CDR3 is CAISEGQGLGQPQHF. In DNA form, the CDR3 reads TGTGCCATCAGTGAGGGACAGGGTCTCGGGCAGCCCCAGCATTTT.

This clone was recorded a few times. Other DNA sequences in this sample translate to the same CDR3. The chain recombines TRBV6-5 with TRBJ1-2; 7 bases fit TRBD1. With 5 bases clipped from V and 4 bases from J, the junction kept 4 bases outside the gene matches. The CDR3 is 13 residues long. Germline CDR1 and CDR2: MNHEY and SVGAGI. CDR3 DNA sequence: TGTGCCAGCAGTCCACAGGGGACCTATGGCTACACCTTC. Protein: CASSPQGTYGYTF.

The V and J genes are TRBV11-2 and TRBJ2-7, with 8 bases aligning to TRBD2. CDR3 length: 15 residues. Looked up from germline, CDR1 is SGHAT and CDR2 is FQNNGV. Unmatched junction bases numbered 9, after V lost 6 bases and J lost 2 bases. The CDR3 DNA follows: TGTGCCAGCAGTAATACCGTGGGACTAGCCTACGAGCAGTACTTC. Residues: CASSNTVGLAYEQYF.

V usage is TRBV5-3 and J usage is TRBJ2-1, with D unresolved. TRBV5-3 is marked as an open reading frame, function uncertain. The CDR3 contains 12 residues. The ends were cut back, 1 base at V and 6 bases at J, with 5 bases in the middle. Written as DNA, the CDR3 is TGTGCCAGAAGCTTGCCAGGCAATGAGCAGTTCTTC. Translated, it gives CARSLPGNEQFF.

DNA for the CDR3: TGTGCCAGCGCCGCAGGGCAGGGTCGGACCGGGGAGCTGTTTTTT. Residues: CASAAGQGRTGELFF. The rearrangement joins TRBV18 to TRBJ2-2; a weak D match, TRBD1 (5 bases). Germline V gene data show CDR1 as KGHSH and CDR2 as LQKENI. V lost 8 bases, J lost 5 bases, and 18 bases lay in between. The CDR3 spans 15 residues.

The chain uses TRBV7-3 and TRBJ2-2, with D tentatively TRBD2 (5 bases). This CDR3 has 14 residues. The germline gives CDR1 SGHTA, CDR2 FQGTGA. Trimming left V 4 bases short and J 0 bases short, with 6 bases between. The CDR3 sequence is CASSSLANTGELFF. The CDR3, as DNA: TGTGCCAGCAGCTCACTAGCGAACACCGGGGAGCTGTTTTTT.

This rearrangement joins TRBV25-1 to TRBJ1-1, with 8 bases matching TRBD1. Germline CDR1 MGHDK, CDR2 SYGVNS. This CDR3 is built from 15 residues. Trimming cost V 6 bases and J 1 base; bases outside gene matches: 7. The CDR3 reads CASRQTGTGNTEAFF. CDR3 nucleotides: TGTGCCAGCAGACAAACCGGGACAGGGAACACTGAAGCTTTCTTT.

The CDR3 nucleotides read TGTGCCAGTAGTTTAGGACAGGCCGAGGGGTCACCCCTCCACTTT. It encodes CASSLGQAEGSPLHF. The genes are TRBV19 and TRBJ1-6; 7 nucleotides line up with TRBD1. The CDR3 runs 15 residues. Germline CDR1 and CDR2: LNHDA and SQIVND (reference sequence). The V segment lost 5 bases and the J segment 10 bases; nucleotides outside the gene matches: 11. Using reference TRBV19 and TRBJ1-6 for the parts outside the CDR3, the full variable domain is DGGITQSPKYLFRKEGQNVTLSCEQNLNHDAMYWYRQDPGQGLRLIYYSQIVNDFQKGDIAEGYSVSREKKESFPLTVTSAQKNPTAFYLCASSLGQAEGSPLHFGNGTRLTVT.